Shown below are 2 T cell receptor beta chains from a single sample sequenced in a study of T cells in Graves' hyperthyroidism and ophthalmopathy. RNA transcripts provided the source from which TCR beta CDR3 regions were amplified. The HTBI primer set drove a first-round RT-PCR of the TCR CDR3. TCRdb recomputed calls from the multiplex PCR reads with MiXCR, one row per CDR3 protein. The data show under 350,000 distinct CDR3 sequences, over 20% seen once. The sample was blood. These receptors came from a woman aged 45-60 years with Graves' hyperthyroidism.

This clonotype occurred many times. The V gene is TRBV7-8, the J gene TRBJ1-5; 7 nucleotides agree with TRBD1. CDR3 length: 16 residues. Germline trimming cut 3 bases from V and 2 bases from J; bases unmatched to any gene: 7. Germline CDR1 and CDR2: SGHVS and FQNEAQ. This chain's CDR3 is CASSFAGTEGNQPQHF. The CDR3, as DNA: TGTGCCAGCAGCTTCGCCGGGACAGAAGGCAATCAGCCCCAGCATTTT.

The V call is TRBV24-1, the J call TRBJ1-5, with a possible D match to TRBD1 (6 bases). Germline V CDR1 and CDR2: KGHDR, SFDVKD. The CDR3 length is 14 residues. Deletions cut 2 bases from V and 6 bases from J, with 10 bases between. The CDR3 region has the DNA TGTGCCACCAGTGATTGGACAGTAAGTCAGCCCCAGCATTTT. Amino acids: CATSDWTVSQPQHF.